Sequencing of this T cell receptor (beta chain) was carried out in a study of long-term antiretroviral therapy in people with HIV. Study context: In the earliest collections, sampling predates the 2015 immediate-ART recommendation by about a decade. Study conclusions and caveats: Transplant donor controls retained higher diversity, though diversity increased after ART.

V lost 7 bases to trimming and J lost 8 bases, with 20 bases between them. Germline-derived CDR1 and CDR2 are MDHEN and SYDVKM. The CDR3 loop spans 15 amino acids. About this clone itself: Its antigen is undetermined.

The assay used was immunoSEQ (version v3.0), run at survey level. The protocol was immunoSEQ multiplex PCR, while the TCRdb copy is restricted to in-frame clones and leaves out a portion. The data hold 27,000 or so clones, with 65% to 90% observed a single time. The sequence came from a man between 50 and 59 years old with HIV. The chain combines TRBV28 with TRBJ1-4; D might be TRBD1 (6 bases). The sequences come from unsorted PBMCs, collected 1.2 years after starting antiretroviral therapy. DNA for the CDR3: TGTGCCAGCACCATAGGGGGGGGGCTCGGGGAAAAACTGTTTTTT. As protein: CASTIGGGLGEKLFF.